This TCR beta chain was sequenced during a study of blood T cell repertoires in COVID-19. In the source study's methods: Estimation of nucleated cell counts relied on the amplification of reference gene primers. This table comes from immunoSEQ multiplex PCR, and its TCRdb copy is limited to in-frame clones, with some not included. D and trimming were read from the DNA, whereas the V and J calls and clone size are those reported in that table. Of 60,000 or so clones listed, around 80% are singletons. Sequencing used peripheral blood. The TCR sequence derives from a man aged 25-45 years with COVID-19, enrolled during active disease.

The CDR3: CASSDKQEMNTEAFF. In nucleotides, the CDR3 is TGTGCCAGCAGCGATAAACAGGAGATGAACACTGAAGCTTTCTTT. The chain joins TRBV27 to TRBJ1-1, with D tentatively TRBD1 (5 bases). The germline V gene has CDR1 MNHEY and CDR2 SMNVEV (reference sequence). V shed 6 bases and J shed 0 bases, with 14 bases lying between them. The CDR3 runs 15 residues.